These 13 T cell receptor beta chains share one sample of origin, sequenced in a study of CD4 T cells in relation to SARS-CoV-2 and coronaviruses. These TCRs' antigens remain unknown. Unexposed donor CD4+ T cells date from about 2010-2018, before the COVID-19 pandemic. The cells were cultured for about ten days before CD4+ T cells were isolated. The data were produced by immunoSEQ multiplex PCR, yet TCRdb's version contains in-frame clones alone and is incomplete. The profile covers some 21,000 clones, with about four fifths appearing a single time and 14% taken by the ten largest. The source material was CD4+ T cells from PBMCs, cultured in vitro. These receptor sequences come from a human donor in good health.

This clone was found a few times. The chain joins TRBV6-5 to TRBJ1-5; TRBD1 is a possible D gene (6 bases). Germline V gives CDR1 MNHEY, CDR2 SVGAGI. The CDR3 has 15 residues. Trimming took off 1 base at V and 6 bases at J, with 13 bases between the two ends. This CDR3 is CASSYFPGAGQPQHF. The CDR3, as DNA: TGTGCCAGCAGTTACTTTCCAGGGGCGGGTCAGCCCCAGCATTTT.

The chain combines TRBV18 with TRBJ2-3; D is undetermined. This CDR3 contains 14 residues. Germline assignment: CDR1 KGHSH and CDR2 LQKENI. The V end lost 1 base, the J end lost 5 bases, and 10 bases lay between the germline ends. The CDR3, as DNA: TGTGCCAGCTCACCACTACGTTCTGGAGATACGCAGTATTTT. Encoded protein: CASSPLRSGDTQYF.

The chain recombines TRBV4-1 with TRBJ2-3; 14 nucleotides line up with TRBD2. Germline V gene data show CDR1 as MGHRA and CDR2 as YSYEKL. CDR3 length: 17 amino acids. Trimming removed 0 bases from V and 5 bases from J; junction bases left unmatched: 4. The CDR3 DNA sequence: TGCGCCAGCAGCCAAGACGGGACTAGCGGGAGAGGAGATACGCAGTATTTT. It codes for CASSQDGTSGRGDTQYF.

This chain joins TRBV9 and TRBJ2-7, with D uncertain. Germline CDR1 reads SGDLS; CDR2 reads YYNGEE. Trimming left V 4 bases short and J 4 bases short, with 21 bases between. This CDR3 is 16 amino acids long. The CDR3 region has the DNA TGTGCCAGCAGCCCGACGGCCCGCTTTGGTGGGTACGAGCAGTACTTC. Translated: CASSPTARFGGYEQYF.

V and J are TRBV4-3 and TRBJ2-3; 11 bases are a match to TRBD2. Looked up from germline, CDR1 is LGHNA and CDR2 is YSLEER. This CDR3 region has 15 residues. Unmatched junction bases numbered 6, after V lost 2 bases and J lost 8 bases. CDR3 nucleotides: TGCGCCAGCAGCCAAACTAGCGGGGGATCGATTACGCAGTATTTT. Encoded protein: CASSQTSGGSITQYF.

The chain links TRBV6-5 to TRBJ2-3, with 7 bases aligning to TRBD2. The CDR3 loop spans 15 amino acids. CDR1 is MNHEY, CDR2 SVGAGI, per germline. V trimming: 8 bases; J trimming: 1 base; junction bases outside the gene matches: 9. Written as DNA, the CDR3 is TGTGCCAGCCGTATATTTGGGGGGGGCACAGATACGCAGTATTTT. It encodes CASRIFGGGTDTQYF.

This chain links TRBV5-6 with TRBJ1-2; D gene unclear. CDR1 and CDR2 from the germline V gene are SGHDT and YYEEEE. CDR3 size: 15 residues. Trimming stripped 4 bases from V and 4 bases from J, with 17 bases between. CDR3 amino acids: CASSLPLTTGYGYTF. Written as DNA, the CDR3 is TGTGCCAGCAGCCTTCCGTTGACAACCGGCTATGGCTACACCTTC.

The V call is TRBV2, the J call TRBJ1-2; D gene ambiguous. The length of the CDR3 is 13 residues. The V and J ends lost 8 bases and 7 bases respectively, with 17 bases between them. The germline gives CDR1 SNHLY, CDR2 FYNNEI. CDR3 nucleotides: TGTGCCAGCGCCATGAGCCTTTCCCGTGGCTACACCTTC. Translation: CASAMSLSRGYTF.

V gene TRBV7-2 combines with J gene TRBJ2-1; weak D call: TRBD1 (6 bases). Trimming took 2 bases from V and 7 from J, leaving 12 bases between them. The CDR3 is 14 amino acids. Germline CDR1 is SGHTA and CDR2 is FQGNSA. This CDR3 reads CASSLTGRWNEQFF. The CDR3 DNA reads TGTGCCAGCAGCTTAACAGGGCGGTGGAATGAGCAGTTCTTC.

This clone turned up a few times. This chain joins TRBV24-1 and TRBJ2-2; weak D call: TRBD2 (6 bases). Germline values: CDR1 KGHDR, CDR2 SFDVKD. Trimming left V 10 bases short and J 7 bases short, with 15 bases between. CDR3 length: 13 amino acids. The CDR3 protein is CATRGTGDGELFF. Written as DNA, the CDR3 is TGTGCCACGCGAGGTACGGGGGACGGGGAGCTGTTTTTT.

V is TRBV13 and J is TRBJ1-1; D unresolved. The CDR3 totals 12 residues. Looked up from germline, CDR1 is PRHDT and CDR2 is FYEKMQ (reference sequence). V was trimmed by 5 bases and J by 0 bases, leaving 4 bases between them. CDR3 nucleotides: TGTGCCAGCAGCGGTGTGAACACTGAAGCTTTCTTT. Amino acid sequence: CASSGVNTEAFF.

The chain carries TRBV2 and TRBJ2-3; D possibly corresponds to TRBD2 (5 bases). Germline lookup yields CDR1 SNHLY and CDR2 FYNNEI. The CDR3 sequence is 14 residues long. Trimming removed 6 bases from V and 6 bases from J, with 16 bases in between. CDR3: CASSARVSPDTQYF. In DNA, the CDR3 is TGTGCCAGCAGCGCGAGGGTTAGCCCCGATACGCAGTATTTT.

The chain employs TRBV6-5 and TRBJ1-2, with 8 bases identical to TRBD1. This CDR3 has 14 amino acids. The junction had 4 bases not matched to a gene; V was cut back by 6 bases and J by 1 base. CDR1 and CDR2 from the germline V gene are MNHEY and SVGAGI. The CDR3 DNA is TGTGCCAGCAGACCCGACAGGGGTAACTATGGCTACACCTTC. Translated: CASRPDRGNYGYTF.